A selection of T cell receptor beta chains follows, all from one sample in a study of T cell responses to AZD1222 COVID-19 vaccine. Measured with immunoSEQ multiplex PCR; TCRdb has only the in-frame clones, and not every one. The repertoire has 90,000 to 100,000 clones, nearly 90% of them found once; the top ten carry approximately 2.9%. This specimen was peripheral blood, taken on day 0 of AZD1222 vaccination. Receptors originate from an adult in good health. CDR3s include the opening cysteine and the closing phenylalanine or tryptophan. D genes are given only for firm matches.

CDR3 length: 16; D gene: -; J gene: TRBJ2-1; V gene: TRBV7-6; CDR3 DNA: TGTGCCAGCAGCTTGGGGGGAGTAGGGCCCTACAATGAGCAGTTCTTC; CDR3 protein: CASSLGGVGPYNEQFF
CDR3 length: 15; D gene: -; J gene: TRBJ2-7; V gene: TRBV7-2; CDR3 DNA: TGTGCCAGCAGCTTAGATCCTGTTAGCTCCTACGAGCAGTACTTC; CDR3 protein: CASSLDPVSSYEQYF
CDR3 length: 17; D gene: TRBD1; J gene: TRBJ1-1; V gene: TRBV14; CDR3 DNA: TGTGCCAGCAGCCGGGGGCTCGGGACAGTAATGAACACTGAAGCTTTCTTT; CDR3 protein: CASSRGLGTVMNTEAFF
CDR3 length: 15; D gene: TRBD2; J gene: TRBJ2-2; V gene: TRBV3-1/TRBV3-2; CDR3 DNA: TGTGCCAGCAGCCAAGGGACTAGCAACACCGGGGAGCTGTTTTTT; CDR3 protein: CASSQGTSNTGELFF
CDR3 length: 14; D gene: TRBD1; J gene: TRBJ1-5; V gene: TRBV6-2/TRBV6-3; CDR3 DNA: TGTGCCAGCAGCCCCGACAGGGGCAATCAGCCCCAGCATTTT; CDR3 protein: CASSPDRGNQPQHF
CDR3 length: 16; D gene: -; J gene: TRBJ2-3; V gene: TRBV24-1; CDR3 DNA: TGTGCCACCAGTGATTTGACAGGGCCCTTAACAGATACGCAGTATTTT; CDR3 protein: CATSDLTGPLTDTQYF
CDR3 length: 14; D gene: -; J gene: TRBJ1-2; V gene: TRBV10-3; CDR3 DNA: TGTGCCATCAGTGTAGAGCCAACTAACTATGGCTACACCTTC; CDR3 protein: CAISVEPTNYGYTF
CDR3 length: 15; D gene: -; J gene: TRBJ1-1; V gene: TRBV19; CDR3 DNA: TGTGCCAGTAGGCCTGGGCCGGGGGGAAACACTGAAGCTTTCTTT; CDR3 protein: CASRPGPGGNTEAFF
CDR3 length: 11; D gene: -; J gene: TRBJ2-1; V gene: TRBV20-1; CDR3 DNA: TGCAGTGCTAGACGGGGCAATGAGCAGTTCTTC; CDR3 protein: CSARRGNEQFF
CDR3 length: 13; D gene: -; J gene: TRBJ2-7; V gene: TRBV29-1; CDR3 DNA: TGCAGCGTTGCGATCGGAACCCCAAAAGAGCAGTACTTC; CDR3 protein: CSVAIGTPKEQYF
CDR3 length: 13; D gene: -; J gene: TRBJ2-5; V gene: TRBV15; CDR3 DNA: TGTGCCACCAGCAGAGATTGGGGAGAGACCCAGTACTTC; CDR3 protein: CATSRDWGETQYF
CDR3 length: 14; D gene: TRBD1; J gene: TRBJ2-7; V gene: TRBV20-1; CDR3 DNA: TGCAGTGCTAATGACCGGGACAGAGCCTACGAGCAGTACTTC; CDR3 protein: CSANDRDRAYEQYF
CDR3 length: 10; D gene: -; J gene: TRBJ2-5; V gene: TRBV12-3/TRBV12-4; CDR3 DNA: TGTGCCAGCGGGCGGGAGACCCAGTACTTC; CDR3 protein: CASGRETQYF
CDR3 length: 13; D gene: -; J gene: TRBJ2-5; V gene: TRBV24-1; CDR3 DNA: TGTGCCACCAGTGATGATGGGGGCGAGACCCAGTACTTC; CDR3 protein: CATSDDGGETQYF
CDR3 length: 14; D gene: -; J gene: TRBJ1-6; V gene: TRBV6-2/TRBV6-3; CDR3 DNA: TGTGCCAGCAGTTACGGGGATCCCAATTCACCCCTCCACTTT; CDR3 protein: CASSYGDPNSPLHF